Listed here are 25 T cell receptor beta chains from one sample, sequenced in a study of HIV-infected patients and healthy controls. TCRdb analysed the 5' RACE reads with MiXCR anew, one entry per CDR3 protein. The sample includes almost 65,000 distinct CDR3 sequences, 15% to 20% of them seen just once. Sample: CD4+ T cells from blood. These receptors were collected from a human donor in good health.

The chain recombines TRBV6-5 with TRBJ2-3, with 10 bases fitting TRBD2. Germline V gene data show CDR1 as MNHEY and CDR2 as SVGAGI. The length of the CDR3 is 16 residues. V lost 0 bases to trimming and J lost 4 bases; unmatched junction nucleotides: 4. CDR3 residues: CASSYSDLAGADTQYF. The CDR3 nucleotides are TGTGCCAGCAGTTACTCGGACCTAGCGGGAGCAGATACGCAGTATTTT.

V gene TRBV12-5 combines with J gene TRBJ1-1; possibly TRBD1 for D (6 bases). Germline V lookup: CDR1 LGHNT, CDR2 FRNRAP. Trimming cost V 2 bases and J 3 bases, with 16 bases left between them. This CDR3 has 16 amino acids. CDR3 in amino acids: CASGLILDSTHTEAFF. The CDR3 bases are TGTGCTAGTGGTTTGATCCTGGACAGTACGCACACTGAAGCTTTCTTT.

A few counts support this clonotype. The chain couples TRBV18 to TRBJ1-4, with TRBD1 matching 8 bases. Trimming at V came to 4 bases and at J to 0 bases, leaving 4 bases not matched to a gene. The germline V gene encodes CDR1 KGHSH and CDR2 LQKENI. The CDR3 runs 16 residues. CDR3 protein: CASSLQDRATNEKLFF. CDR3 nucleotides: TGTGCCAGCTCACTACAGGACAGGGCAACTAATGAAAAACTGTTTTTT.

This clonotype was observed many times. This chain uses TRBV7-9 with TRBJ2-3; 12 bases agree with TRBD2. Trimming took 5 bases from V and 0 from J; bases not matched to a gene: 9. Germline V CDR1 and CDR2: SEHNR, FQNEAQ (reference sequence). The CDR3 has 18 residues. The CDR3 is CASSQPSGGAFSTDTQYF. In DNA form, the CDR3 reads TGTGCCAGCAGCCAACCTAGCGGGGGGGCCTTTAGCACAGATACGCAGTATTTT.

The chain is built from TRBV20-1 and TRBJ1-6; D is undetermined. Trimming stripped 6 bases from V and 6 bases from J, with 15 bases between. Germline CDR1 is DFQATT and CDR2 is SNEGSKA (reference sequence). The CDR3 contains 14 residues. The DNA for the CDR3 is TGCAGTGCCGAGGATCCGGCCTTTAATTCACCCCTCCACTTT. The encoded protein is CSAEDPAFNSPLHF.

J is TRBJ2-4 and V is TRBV6-1, with 8 bases matching TRBD2. The CDR3 has 14 residues. Per the germline V gene, CDR1 is MNHNS and CDR2 is SASEGT. The junction had 5 bases not matched to a gene; V was cut back by 6 bases and J by 4 bases. The CDR3 DNA is TGTGCCAGCAGCACCGGGGGGGCAAAAAACATTCAGTACTTC. Protein: CASSTGGAKNIQYF.

This clonotype occurred a few times. The CDR3 DNA follows: TGTGCCAGCAGTGCGGGACTAGCAGGGGAGCAGTTCTTC. This encodes CASSAGLAGEQFF. The gene calls are TRBV6-1 and TRBJ2-1, with TRBD2 identical over 9 bases. The CDR3 covers 13 residues. Per the germline V gene, CDR1 is MNHNS and CDR2 is SASEGT. J gave up 10 bases and V 4 bases, and 5 bases lay outside the gene matches.

V usage is TRBV6-2 or TRBV6-3 and J usage is TRBJ2-1; 11 bases agree with TRBD1. The CDR3 covers 18 residues. With V trimmed by 8 bases and J by 0 bases, 12 bases remained unmatched. The germline CDR1 and CDR2 sequences are MNHEY and SVGEGT. CDR3: CASLTRTGGSISYNEQFF. In DNA, the CDR3 is TGTGCCAGCTTGACACGGACAGGGGGCTCAATCTCCTACAATGAGCAGTTCTTC.

The chain recombines TRBV28 with TRBJ2-7; no clear D gene. V lost 3 bases, J lost 2 bases, and 17 bases lay in between. The CDR3 runs to 16 residues. Germline-derived CDR1 and CDR2 are MDHEN and SYDVKM. The CDR3 sequence is CASSFWYKKATYEQYF. The CDR3 nucleotides read TGTGCCAGCAGTTTTTGGTACAAAAAGGCCACCTACGAGCAGTACTTC.

The CDR3 sequence is CAIGGTANTGELFF. In nucleotides, the CDR3 is TGTGCCATCGGCGGGACAGCGAACACCGGGGAGCTGTTTTTT. The chain carries TRBV10-3 and TRBJ2-2, with D possibly TRBD1 on 7 matching bases. CDR1 is ENHRY, CDR2 SYGVKD, per germline. The CDR3 loop spans 14 amino acids. V lost 8 bases and J 0 bases, leaving 10 bases between the germline ends.

This clonotype was seen ten or more times. The gene calls are TRBV3-1 and TRBJ1-1, with TRBD1 matching 7 bases. Germline V gene data show CDR1 as LGHDT and CDR2 as YNNKEL (reference sequence). This CDR3 is built from 15 residues. V trimming: 2 bases; J trimming: 3 bases; junction bases outside the gene matches: 6. CDR3 bases: TGTGCCAGCAGCCAAAAGACAGGGAGATACACTGAAGCTTTCTTT. It is translated as CASSQKTGRYTEAFF.

The DNA of the CDR3 is TGCGCCAGCAGCCAAGATGTGGCCGCGGGGAACACCGGGGAGCTGTTTTTT. It yields the protein CASSQDVAAGNTGELFF. The V call is TRBV4-3, the J call TRBJ2-2, with a possible D match to TRBD2 (5 bases). CDR3 size: 17 residues. With 0 bases removed from V and 1 base from J, the gap between germline ends came to 12 bases. CDR1 and CDR2 (germline): LGHNA, YSLEER.

This clonotype was observed a few times. This chain links TRBV12-3 or TRBV12-4 with TRBJ1-2, with 8 bases matching TRBD1. V gave up 5 bases and J gave up 4 bases; unmatched junction bases: 12. The CDR3 is made up of 16 amino acids. The CDR3 reads CASSLQGRQGTYGYTF. DNA for the CDR3: TGTGCCAGCAGTCTCCAGGGCCGACAGGGGACCTATGGCTACACCTTC.

Only a few counts were recorded for this clonotype. The rearrangement joins TRBV3-1 to TRBJ1-2; possibly TRBD1 for D (5 bases). CDR3 length: 13 amino acids. The V gene's germline CDR1 is LGHDT and CDR2 YNNKEL (reference sequence). V lost 3 bases to trimming and J lost 11 bases, with 16 bases between them. CDR3 bases: TGTGCCAGCAGCCAGGGGACCTCCGCCTCGTACACCTTC. This encodes CASSQGTSASYTF.

This chain links TRBV2 with TRBJ1-5; weak D call: TRBD1 (6 bases). There are 15 residues in the CDR3. V was clipped by 7 bases and J by 6 bases, with 19 bases between them. Germline values: CDR1 SNHLY, CDR2 FYNNEI. The chain's CDR3 is CASKARVTGSQPQHF. CDR3 nucleotides: TGTGCCAGCAAGGCTAGGGTGACAGGTAGTCAGCCCCAGCATTTT.

This clonotype was recorded at least ten times. The chain couples TRBV6-5 to TRBJ1-5; D is undetermined. The V end was cut by 5 bases, the J end by 3 bases, with 11 bases between. This CDR3 comprises 14 residues. Germline V gene data show CDR1 as MNHEY and CDR2 as SVGAGI. CDR3 in DNA: TGTGCCAGCAGTCCCCGGGCTCCCAATCAGCCCCAGCATTTT. Its translation is CASSPRAPNQPQHF.

This clonotype has only a few counts. The rearrangement links TRBV6-5 to TRBJ2-7, with D tentatively TRBD1 or TRBD2 (5 bases each). Germline lookup yields CDR1 MNHEY and CDR2 SVGAGI. V was shortened by 3 bases and J by 3 bases, with 12 bases between the two germline ends. The CDR3 covers 14 residues. Here the CDR3 DNA reads TGTGCCAGCAGTTATCGGGAAGGGGTCTACGAGCAGTACTTC. Its translation: CASSYREGVYEQYF.

This clonotype has a handful of counts. The V call is TRBV7-8, the J call TRBJ1-4; D unresolved. The CDR3 spans 15 residues. Germline-derived CDR1 and CDR2 are SGHVS and FQNEAQ. Trimming took off 2 bases at V and 4 bases at J, with 11 bases between the two ends. CDR3 nucleotides: TGTGCCAGCAGCTTACTAAACCAGCGTAATGAAAAACTGTTTTTT. Translating it yields CASSLLNQRNEKLFF. The entire variable domain, with the rest obtained from reference TRBV7-8 and TRBJ1-4, is as follows: GAGVSQSPRYKVAKRGQDVALRCDPISGHVSLFWYQQALGQGPEFLTYFQNEAQLDKSGLPSDRFFAERPEGSVSTLKIQRTQQEDSAVYLCASSLLNQRNEKLFFGSGTQLSVL.

This chain connects TRBV5-1 to TRBJ2-2; 7 bases agree with TRBD1. V was clipped by 4 bases and J by 1 base; unmatched bases: 7. CDR1 is SGHRS, CDR2 YFSETQ, per germline. The CDR3 consists of 16 residues. CDR3: CASSTRTGRNTGELFF. CDR3 bases: TGCGCCAGCAGCACCCGGACAGGTCGGAACACCGGGGAGCTGTTTTTT.

This clonotype occurred many times. V and J are TRBV20-1 and TRBJ2-7; perhaps TRBD2 as D (5 bases). In germline, CDR1 is DFQATT, CDR2 SNEGSKA (reference sequence). The CDR3 contains 14 residues. V gave up 0 bases and J gave up 10 bases, with 19 bases separating them. CDR3 region: CSARDRLRAEAQYF. The CDR3 DNA reads as TGCAGTGCTAGAGATCGGTTGAGGGCAGAGGCTCAGTACTTC.

V is TRBV13 and J is TRBJ2-7; D might be TRBD1 (5 bases). Germline V gene data show CDR1 as PRHDT and CDR2 as FYEKMQ (reference sequence). This CDR3 is 15 amino acids long. Between the trimmed V and J ends, which lost 5 bases and 3 bases, there was a span of 17 bases. The CDR3 nucleotides read TGTGCCAGCAGCCGAGCCTCAGGGTCGTACTACGAGCAGTACTTC. This gives the protein CASSRASGSYYEQYF.

Only a few counts were recorded for this clonotype. V usage is TRBV5-1 and J usage is TRBJ1-2, with D possibly TRBD1 on 6 matching bases. The CDR3 sequence is 17 residues long. Germline V gene data show CDR1 as SGHRS and CDR2 as YFSETQ. Trimming cost V 1 base and J 4 bases, with 20 bases left between them. The CDR3 nucleotides are TGCGCCAGCAGCTTGTCTTCGGTACAGGGTACGGCCTATGGCTACACCTTC. This codes for CASSLSSVQGTAYGYTF.

This clonotype was seen more than once but under ten times. The rearrangement uses TRBV18 and TRBJ1-2, with D unclear. Germline CDR1 reads KGHSH; CDR2 reads LQKENI. V shed 3 bases and J shed 5 bases, with 13 bases lying between them. The CDR3 spans 14 residues. Here the CDR3 reads CASSPAADHYGYTF. The CDR3 coding sequence is TGTGCCAGCTCACCGGCCGCTGATCATTATGGCTACACCTTC.

The chain has TRBV7-9 and TRBJ1-1; the match to TRBD1 covers 8 bases. Germline V gene sequence: CDR1 SEHNR, CDR2 FQNEAQ (reference sequence). The CDR3 extends over 14 amino acids. Unmatched junction bases numbered 7, after V lost 4 bases and J lost 6 bases. DNA for the CDR3: TGTGCCAGCAGCTCAGGACAGGGCTTCCCTGAAGCTTTCTTT. Its protein product is CASSSGQGFPEAFF.

This clonotype has at least ten counts. The CDR3: CASTTGLAGVGNEQFF. The CDR3 DNA sequence: TGTGCCAGCACAACTGGACTAGCGGGAGTTGGCAATGAGCAGTTCTTC. V and J are TRBV12-3 or TRBV12-4 and TRBJ2-1; 13 bases fit TRBD2. The CDR3 covers 16 residues. The J segment lost 6 bases and the V segment lost 7 bases, leaving 9 bases of the junction unmatched.